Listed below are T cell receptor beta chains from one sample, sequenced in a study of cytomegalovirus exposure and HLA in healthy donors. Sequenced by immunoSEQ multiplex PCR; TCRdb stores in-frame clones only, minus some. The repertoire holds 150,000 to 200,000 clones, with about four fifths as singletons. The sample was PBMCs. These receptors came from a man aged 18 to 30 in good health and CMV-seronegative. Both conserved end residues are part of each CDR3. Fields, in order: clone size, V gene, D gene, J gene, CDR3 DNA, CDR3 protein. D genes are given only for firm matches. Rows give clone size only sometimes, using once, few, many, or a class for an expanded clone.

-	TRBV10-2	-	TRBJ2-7	TGCGCCAGCAGACAGACAGGCGGAATCTACGAGCAGTACTTC	CASRQTGGIYEQYF
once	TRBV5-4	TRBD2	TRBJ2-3	TGTGCCAGCAGCGTAAGAAGCGGGAGTTTCAGAGGTGGCACAGATACGCAGTATTTT	CASSVRSGSFRGGTDTQYF
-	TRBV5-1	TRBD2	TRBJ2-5	TGCGCCAGCAGCTTGGCTATTATAAGCGGGGGCGGGGAGACCCAGTACTTC	CASSLAIISGGGETQYF
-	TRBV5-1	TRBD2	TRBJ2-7	TGCGCCAGCAGCCAGCTAGCGGGGGCGATCTACGAGCAGTACTTC	CASSQLAGAIYEQYF
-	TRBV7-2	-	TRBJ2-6	TGTGCCAGCAGCTTCGTCGGAGCTGGGGCCAACGTCCTGACTTTC	CASSFVGAGANVLTF
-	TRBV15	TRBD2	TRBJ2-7	TGTGCCACCAGCAGAGGACCTCGGACTAGCGGGAGAGCATACTTC	CATSRGPRTSGRAYF
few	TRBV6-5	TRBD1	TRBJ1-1	TGTGCCAGCAGTTACCCGGGACAGGGCAACACTGAAGCTTTCTTT	CASSYPGQGNTEAFF
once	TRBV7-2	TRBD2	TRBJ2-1	TGTGCCAGCACTCCTAGCGGGGAAAGCAAGCGGGATGAGCAGTTCTTC	CASTPSGESKRDEQFF
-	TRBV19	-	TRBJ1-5	TGTGCCTCACGGGGGGGTAGCAATCAGCCCCAGCATTTT	CASRGGSNQPQHF
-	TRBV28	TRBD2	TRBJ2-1	TGTGCCAGCAGTTCTCTAGCGGAACCGTACAATGAGCAGTTCTTC	CASSSLAEPYNEQFF